Listed below are T cell receptor beta chains from one sample, sequenced in a study of early T cells in non-severe SARS-CoV-2 infection. One entry per CDR3 protein, called by TCRdb with MiXCR from the 5' RACE reads. The sample shows 80,000 to 100,000 distinct CDR3 sequences, roughly 15% of them seen only once. The sequenced sample consisted of whole blood. The receptor source for this set is an adult who was a healthcare worker with PCR-confirmed SARS-CoV-2 infection or an uninfected control (not recorded which). Each CDR3 is given with its conserved first and last residue. D genes are given only for firm matches. Rows give clone size only sometimes, using once, few, many, or a class for an expanded clone.

>TRBJ2-3|TRBV28|TRBD2|few
TGTGCCAGCAGGTCGAGCGGGGGGCCCACAGATACGCAGTATTTT
CASRSSGGPTDTQYF
>TRBJ1-5|TRBV6-2/TRBV6-3|-|-
TGTGCCAGCAGTTACAGGGACGCAATTCATCAGCCCCAGCATTTT
CASSYRDAIHQPQHF
>TRBJ2-3|TRBV12-3/TRBV12-4|-|few
TGTGCCAGCTCGGCAACTCACTCCCCTACGCAGTATTTT
CASSATHSPTQYF
>TRBJ2-2|TRBV5-4|-|many
TGTGCCAGCAGCTTGGATTACGGGACCGGGGAGCTGTTTTTT
CASSLDYGTGELFF
>TRBJ1-2|TRBV3-1|-|few
TGTGCCAGCAGCCAAGATATACGGCCCTCTGAGGTGACCTTC
CASSQDIRPSEVTF
>TRBJ1-6|TRBV12-3/TRBV12-4|TRBD1|-
TGTGCCAGCACCGGACAGGGAGGCAATTCACCCCTCCACTTT
CASTGQGGNSPLHF
>TRBJ2-7|TRBV20-1|TRBD1|-
TGCAGTGCCACGGGACAGGCCCACTCCTCCTACGAGCAGTACTTC
CSATGQAHSSYEQYF
>TRBJ2-2|TRBV10-3|-|few
TGTGCCATCAGCCCCACGGGGGCAATCGGGGAGCTGTTTTTT
CAISPTGAIGELFF
>TRBJ1-2|TRBV12-3/TRBV12-4|-|few
TGTGCCAGCAGCCCGGCAGGGAGCAGGGCCGTCTATGGCTACACCTTC
CASSPAGSRAVYGYTF
>TRBJ2-7|TRBV18|-|few
TGTGCCAGCTCACCGCCCGGGACCCTAAACTACGAGCAGTACTTC
CASSPPGTLNYEQYF
>TRBJ1-1|TRBV7-2|-|-
TGTGCCAGCAGCTGGGGTTTGGGAGCTTTCTTT
CASSWGLGAFF
>TRBJ2-3|TRBV20-1|TRBD2|-
TGCAGTGCCCCGGGGACTAGCGGGGGGCTGGGGCAGTATTTT
CSAPGTSGGLGQYF
>TRBJ2-2|TRBV11-2|-|-
TGTGCCAGCAGCTCCGAAAGAACCGGGGAGCTGTTTTTT
CASSSERTGELFF
>TRBJ2-7|TRBV10-3|-|-
TGTGCCATCAGTCTGGGTCCTCCCTACGAGCAGTACTTC
CAISLGPPYEQYF
>TRBJ1-3|TRBV20-1|TRBD1|-
TGCAGTGCGGGGGACAGGGCGACTGGAAACACCATATATTTT
CSAGDRATGNTIYF
>TRBJ2-1|TRBV19|-|-
TGTGCCAGTAGTATCGAGACTACCCTTAATGAGCAGTTCTTC
CASSIETTLNEQFF
>TRBJ1-6|TRBV20-1|TRBD1|-
TGCAGTGCGACCGGGACAGGGTATTCACCCCTCCACTTT
CSATGTGYSPLHF
>TRBJ2-5|TRBV10-1|-|many
TGCGCCAGCAGGTATCAAGAGACCCAGTACTTC
CASRYQETQYF
>TRBJ1-1|TRBV11-2|-|few
TGTGCCAGCAGCTTACAGAGATCGAACACTGAAGCTTTCTTT
CASSLQRSNTEAFF
>TRBJ2-7|TRBV5-1|TRBD1|few
TGCGCCAGCAGCCCTAGACAGGGGCCAGCCTACGAGCAGTACTTC
CASSPRQGPAYEQYF
>TRBJ1-2|TRBV5-4|-|many
TGTGCCAGCAGCTTTGCACAGGAGCTCTATGGCTACACCTTC
CASSFAQELYGYTF
>TRBJ1-1|TRBV18|-|few
TGTGCCAGCTCACCCCTACGCAGGGCCGATGACACTGAAGCTTTCTTT
CASSPLRRADDTEAFF
>TRBJ2-1|TRBV18|-|-
TGTGCCAGCTCCCCGTTGGGGGGCAATGAGCAGTTCTTC
CASSPLGGNEQFF
>TRBJ2-7|TRBV20-1|-|-
TGCAGTGCCACGGGGGCGTCCGGAGGCTCCTACGAGCAGTACTTC
CSATGASGGSYEQYF
>TRBJ2-1|TRBV7-2|-|-
TGTGCCAGCAGCTTAGGAGTTGGGAGTAATGAGCAGTTCTTC
CASSLGVGSNEQFF
>TRBJ1-5|TRBV4-3|TRBD1|few
TGCGCCAGCAGCCAAGAGGGACAGATAGGACCCCAGCATTTT
CASSQEGQIGPQHF
>TRBJ2-2|TRBV2|TRBD1|-
TGTGCCAGCAGTGAGAGACAGGGGGCCCTCACCAACGGCGGGGAGCTGTTTTTT
CASSERQGALTNGGELFF
>TRBJ1-1|TRBV29-1|TRBD1|few
TGCAGCGTTGAAAGGACAGGGAGTGGTAACACTGAAGCTTTCTTT
CSVERTGSGNTEAFF
>TRBJ2-5|TRBV6-5|TRBD1|many
TGTGCCAGCAGCCGGGAGATAGGACAGGGTGAGGAGACCCAGTACTTC
CASSREIGQGEETQYF
>TRBJ2-3|TRBV29-1|TRBD1|few
TGCAGCGTTGAAAGACAGGGTAGCACAGATACGCAGTATTTT
CSVERQGSTDTQYF
>TRBJ1-2|TRBV20-1|TRBD1|few
TGCAGTGCTTCCCTTGGGACAGGGGTTGGCTACACCTTC
CSASLGTGVGYTF
>TRBJ1-1|TRBV7-6|-|-
TGTGCCAGCAGCCCCCAGGCCCAGAGGACTGAAGCTTTCTTT
CASSPQAQRTEAFF
>TRBJ2-3|TRBV5-1|-|-
TGCGCCAGCAGCCCTACCTCAGGGATCGGGGCAGATACGCAGTATTTT
CASSPTSGIGADTQYF
>TRBJ1-1|TRBV7-8|TRBD1|few
TGTGCCAGCAGCGCCGGGACAGCGGAGACTGAAGCTTTCTTT
CASSAGTAETEAFF
>TRBJ2-1|TRBV5-1|-|few
TGCGCCAGCAGCTTGGAGGGGACACAACTGTACAATGAGCAGTTCTTC
CASSLEGTQLYNEQFF
>TRBJ2-3|TRBV5-6|TRBD2|-
TGTGCCAGCAGCTCCGCTTTAGCGGGGGCGACAGATACGCAGTATTTT
CASSSALAGATDTQYF
>TRBJ2-5|TRBV6-5|-|-
TGTGCCAGCAGTTCCGACGGGGGGCTAGAGACCCAGTACTTC
CASSSDGGLETQYF
>TRBJ2-4|TRBV11-2|TRBD1|few
TGTGCCAGCAGCGCGACGACAGGGGCCAAAAACATTCAGTACTTC
CASSATTGAKNIQYF